This entry describes one T cell receptor (beta chain). As yet, its antigen is unknown. V gave up 1 base and J gave up 0 bases; unmatched junction bases: 0. The length of the CDR3 is 15 residues. The germline V gene encodes CDR1 SGHAT and CDR2 FQNNGV. These data belong to a study of graft-versus-host responses after intestinal transplantation. Turning to the study itself: In this cohort, recipients had multivisceral, liver-intestinal, or isolated intestinal transplants. Recipients uniformly received anti-thymocyte globulin induction, followed by tacrolimus and steroids for 2 to 4 years. General study results and limits: Present in recipient marrow, GvH clones included some that appeared first in ileum or blood. Within allografts, high graft-versus-host to host-versus-graft clonal ratios were seen among patients with graft-donor T cell macrochimerism.

TCRdb keeps only in-frame clones here, not all; method: immunoSEQ multiplex PCR. The sample lists 95,000 to 150,000 clones, approximately 95% seen once, with more than 3% in the top ten. This material consisted of unstimulated CD8+ T cells sorted from spleen or lymph node cells, taken before intestinal transplant. J is TRBJ2-7 and V is TRBV11-2; 10 bases match TRBD1. The source of this sequence is a human donor who received an intestinal transplant. This CDR3 is CASSLGTGGSYEQYF. The CDR3 DNA is TGTGCCAGCAGCTTAGGGACAGGGGGCTCCTACGAGCAGTACTTC. Supplemented by reference TRBV11-2 and TRBJ2-7, the full variable domain reads EAGVAQSPRYKIIEKRQSVAFWCNPISGHATLYWYQQILGQGPKLLIQFQNNGVVDDSQLPKDRFSAERLKGVDSTLKIQPAKLEDSAVYLCASSLGTGGSYEQYFGPGTRLTVT.